Listed below are T cell receptor beta chains from one sample, sequenced in a study of identical twins. One entry per CDR3 protein results from TCRdb running MiXCR on the 5' RACE reads. The sample has 1.5 million to 2 million distinct CDR3 sequences; less than 35% are singletons. Sequencing was done on a sample of cord blood. The receptors derive from a newborn girl in good health. Each CDR3 is given with its conserved first and last residue. The D gene is left open where the match is weak. Some rows mark clone size as missing; the rest say once, few, many or name a class of expanded clone.

CASSTLKLAGGNEQYF,TGTGCCAGCTCCACGCTGAAACTAGCGGGAGGTAATGAGCAGTACTTC,TRBV3-1,TRBD2,NA,TRBJ2-5
CASSLDDRGKGNGYTF,TGCGCCAGCAGCTTGGATGACAGGGGGAAAGGGAATGGCTACACCTTC,TRBV5-1,TRBD1,NA,TRBJ1-2
CATGREYEQYF,TGTGCCACCGGTCGGGAGTACGAGCAGTACTTC,TRBV10-3,NA,NA,TRBJ2-7
CASSPSRNTGELFF,TGTGCCAGCAGCCCTTCCCGGAACACCGGGGAGCTGTTTTTT,TRBV12-3/TRBV12-4,NA,few,TRBJ2-2
CASSLVQNTGELFF,TGTGCCAGCAGCTTAGTCCAGAACACCGGGGAGCTGTTTTTT,TRBV7-2,NA,few,TRBJ2-2
CASSVGQFFHYEQYF,TGTGCCAGCAGTGTTGGACAGTTCTTTCACTACGAGCAGTACTTC,TRBV27,NA,few,TRBJ2-7
CASSGEREGQRDTQYF,TGTGCCAGCAGCGGAGAGCGGGAGGGCCAGAGAGATACGCAGTATTTT,TRBV5-6,TRBD2,once,TRBJ2-3
CSARDLENYGYIF,TGCAGTGCTAGGGATCTTGAGAACTATGGCTACATCTTC,TRBV20-1,NA,NA,TRBJ1-2
CSARPQRENYEQYF,TGCAGTGCTCGACCTCAGCGGGAGAACTACGAGCAGTACTTC,TRBV20-1,TRBD2,few,TRBJ2-7
CSARGAFGDSQETQYF,TGCAGTGCTAGAGGGGCCTTTGGGGACTCCCAAGAGACCCAGTACTTC,TRBV20-1,NA,few,TRBJ2-5
CSASEGGSYNSPLHF,TGCAGTGCTAGCGAAGGGGGCTCCTATAATTCACCCCTCCACTTT,TRBV20-1,NA,NA,TRBJ1-6
CSADSLEAFF,TGCAGTGCCGACAGCCTTGAAGCTTTCTTT,TRBV20-1,NA,once,TRBJ1-1
CSARDLYEPVQDYGYTF,TGCAGTGCTAGAGATCTATACGAGCCGGTTCAAGACTATGGCTACACCTTC,TRBV20-1,NA,few,TRBJ1-2
CASSQGGWREKLFF,TGTGCCAGCAGCCAAGGTGGGTGGCGAGAAAAACTGTTTTTT,TRBV4-2,NA,NA,TRBJ1-4
CASSLNPIAGGYNEQFF,TGTGCCAGCAGCCTCAACCCGATAGCGGGGGGCTACAATGAGCAGTTCTTC,TRBV4-2,TRBD2,NA,TRBJ2-1
CSAEGGSYNGQFF,TGCAGCGCCGAAGGAGGTTCCTACAATGGGCAGTTCTTC,TRBV29-1,NA,NA,TRBJ2-1
CASSLLASLQETQYF,TGTGCCAGCAGCCTGCTAGCGTCACTCCAAGAGACCCAGTACTTC,TRBV7-2,NA,NA,TRBJ2-5
CASSFREYGYNEQFF,TGCGCCAGCAGCTTCCGGGAGTACGGTTACAATGAGCAGTTCTTC,TRBV5-1,NA,NA,TRBJ2-1
CASSSRPRKLNTEAFF,TGTGCCAGCAGCTCCCGCCCCCGAAAACTGAACACTGAAGCTTTCTTT,TRBV7-9,NA,few,TRBJ1-1
CASSHVTGEITEAFF,TGTGCCAGCAGCCACGTAACAGGGGAAATCACTGAAGCTTTCTTT,TRBV4-2,TRBD1,NA,TRBJ1-1
CASSLVGDHEQFF,TGCGCCAGCAGCTTGGTAGGGGACCATGAGCAGTTCTTC,TRBV5-1,NA,few,TRBJ2-1
CASSLGASESYEQYF,TGTGCCAGCAGTTTAGGGGCTAGCGAGTCCTACGAGCAGTACTTC,TRBV27,NA,few,TRBJ2-7
CASSPTRIRYNEQYF,TGTGCCAGCAGCCCGACTAGGATACGCTACAATGAGCAGTACTTC,TRBV11-2,NA,NA,TRBJ2-7
CASSYPPPPSGNTDTQYF,TGTGCCAGCAGTTACCCTCCACCCCCTAGCGGGAACACAGATACGCAGTATTTT,TRBV6-5,TRBD2,many,TRBJ2-3
CASSIRMGGPTDTQYF,TGTGCCAGCAGCATCCGAATGGGAGGGCCCACAGATACGCAGTATTTT,TRBV9,TRBD2,few,TRBJ2-3
CASSLTSDHEQYF,TGTGCCAGCTCTCTTACTAGCGACCACGAGCAGTACTTC,TRBV18,TRBD2,NA,TRBJ2-7
CASSLILAGVSTDTQYF,TGTGCCAGCAGTTTAATACTAGCGGGAGTGTCCACAGATACGCAGTATTTT,TRBV28,TRBD2,NA,TRBJ2-3
CSPKTSGSYEQYF,TGCAGTCCCAAGACTAGCGGCTCCTACGAGCAGTACTTC,TRBV20-1,TRBD2,NA,TRBJ2-7
CASSLAGPGTGELFF,TGTGCCAGCAGTCTAGCGGGCCCCGGGACCGGGGAGCTGTTTTTT,TRBV6-6,TRBD2,NA,TRBJ2-2
CASTKIGRREKLFF,TGTGCCAGCACTAAAATCGGGCGGAGGGAAAAACTGTTTTTT,TRBV27,NA,few,TRBJ1-4
CATSEPGLAGAYNEQYF,TGTGCCACCAGTGAGCCGGGACTAGCGGGAGCCTACAATGAGCAGTACTTC,TRBV24-1,TRBD2,once,TRBJ2-7